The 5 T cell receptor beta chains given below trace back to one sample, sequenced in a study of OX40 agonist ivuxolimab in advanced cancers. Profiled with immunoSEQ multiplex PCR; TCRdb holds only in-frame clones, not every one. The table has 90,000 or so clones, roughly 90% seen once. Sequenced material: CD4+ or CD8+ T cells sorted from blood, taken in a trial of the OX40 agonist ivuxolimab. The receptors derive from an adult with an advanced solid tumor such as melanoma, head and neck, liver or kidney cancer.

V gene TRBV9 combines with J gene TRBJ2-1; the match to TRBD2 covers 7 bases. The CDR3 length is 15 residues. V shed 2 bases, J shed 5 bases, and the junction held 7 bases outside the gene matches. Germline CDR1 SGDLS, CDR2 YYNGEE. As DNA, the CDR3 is TGTGCCAGCAGCGTCGGACTAGATGTCAACAATGAGCAGTTCTTC. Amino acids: CASSVGLDVNNEQFF.

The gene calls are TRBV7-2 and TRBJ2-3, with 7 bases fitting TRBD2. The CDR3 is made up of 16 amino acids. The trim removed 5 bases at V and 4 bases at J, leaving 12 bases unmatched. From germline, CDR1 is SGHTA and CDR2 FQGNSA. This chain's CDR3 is CASSPRAGFNPDTQYF. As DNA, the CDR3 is TGTGCCAGCAGCCCGCGAGCGGGATTTAATCCAGATACGCAGTATTTT.

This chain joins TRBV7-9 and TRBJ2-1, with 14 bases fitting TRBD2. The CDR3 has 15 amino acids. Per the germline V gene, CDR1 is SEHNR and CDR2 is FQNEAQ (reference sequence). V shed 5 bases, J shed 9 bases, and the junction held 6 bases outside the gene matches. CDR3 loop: CASSATSGRAIEQFF. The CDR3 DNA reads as TGTGCCAGCAGCGCGACTAGCGGGAGGGCCATTGAGCAGTTCTTC.

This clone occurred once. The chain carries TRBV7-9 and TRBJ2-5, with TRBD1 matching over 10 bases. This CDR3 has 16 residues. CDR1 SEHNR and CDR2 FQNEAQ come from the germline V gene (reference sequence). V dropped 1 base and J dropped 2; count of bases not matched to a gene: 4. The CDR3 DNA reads TGTGCCAGCAGCTTAGGACAGGGGGCTAGTCAAGAGACCCAGTACTTC. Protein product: CASSLGQGASQETQYF. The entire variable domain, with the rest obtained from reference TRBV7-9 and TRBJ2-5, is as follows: DTGVSQNPRHKITKRGQNVTFRCDPISEHNRLYWYRQTLGQGPEFLTYFQNEAQLEKSRLLSDRFSAERPKGSFSTLEIQRTEQGDSAMYLCASSLGQGASQETQYFGPGTRLLVL.

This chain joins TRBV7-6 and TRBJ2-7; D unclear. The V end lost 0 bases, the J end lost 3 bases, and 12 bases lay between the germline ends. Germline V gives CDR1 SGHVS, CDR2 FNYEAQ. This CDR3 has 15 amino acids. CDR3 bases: TGTGCCAGCAGCTTAGCCGTAGGGTCTCTCTACGAGCAGTACTTC. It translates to CASSLAVGSLYEQYF.